The rows below give T cell receptor beta chains drawn from one sample of a study of persistence of HIV-infected CD4 T cells. Clones were sequenced by immunoSEQ multiplex PCR, and TCRdb holds only the in-frame ones, with some missing. The sample includes about 40,000 clones, 87% of them seen just once. No antigen has been identified for these receptors. This specimen was CD4+ T cells sorted from PBMCs after approximately 20-hour stimulation, taken from a patient who received antiretroviral therapy. The receptors were sampled from an adult man with HIV who was CMV-seropositive. CDR3s include the opening cysteine and the closing phenylalanine or tryptophan. The D gene is left open where the match is weak. A row's size may be missing; if present it is once, few, many or a size class.

CDR3nt	CDR3aa	d_gene	v_gene	j_gene	abundance
TGTGCCAGCAGCTTAACCGGGGGGAATACTTACAATGAGCAGTTCTTC	CASSLTGGNTYNEQFF	TRBD2	TRBV7-2	TRBJ2-1	-
TGTGCCAGCTTACCCTCACAGAACACTGAAGCTTTCTTT	CASLPSQNTEAFF	-	TRBV18	TRBJ1-1	-
TGTGCCAGCAGCTCGCAGGGTTCCACCGGGGAGCTGTTTTTT	CASSSQGSTGELFF	-	TRBV11-3	TRBJ2-2	-
TGTGCCAGCAGCCCCCGGGACAGCCCTGGAAACACCATATATTTT	CASSPRDSPGNTIYF	TRBD1	TRBV7-2	TRBJ1-3	-
TGCGCCAGCAGCTGGACAGGGGGCGCAGGCAATGAGCAGTTCTTC	CASSWTGGAGNEQFF	TRBD1	TRBV5-1	TRBJ2-1	-
TGTGCCAGCAGCCAAGATCCAATAGGGACTAGCCGGCTCGAGCAGTACTTC	CASSQDPIGTSRLEQYF	TRBD2	TRBV3-1/TRBV3-2	TRBJ2-7	-
TGTGCCAGTAGTACACAGGGGGTAAGCAATCAGCCCCAGCATTTT	CASSTQGVSNQPQHF	TRBD1	TRBV19	TRBJ1-5	once
TGCGCCAGCAGCTTGGGACCGATGAACACTGAAGCTTTCTTT	CASSLGPMNTEAFF	-	TRBV5-1	TRBJ1-1	once
TGTGCCAGCAGCCCCTCTAGCGGAGGAGAGACCCAGTACTTC	CASSPSSGGETQYF	TRBD2	TRBV7-3	TRBJ2-5	once
TGTGCCAGCAGCAGGGGACACGGGCAGCCCCAGCATTTT	CASSRGHGQPQHF	-	TRBV3-1/TRBV3-2	TRBJ1-5	-